This note documents a single T cell receptor beta chain sequence. The entry originates in a study of blood T cell repertoires in COVID-19. At the level of the study: Nucleic acid was either cDNA or gDNA, and it came from T cells, B-cell-depleted T cells, or PBMCs.

CDR3 length: 14 residues. Germline V gene data show CDR1 as MDHEN and CDR2 as SYDVKM. Deletions cut 3 bases from V and 0 bases from J, with 8 bases between. Authors' processing steps: Reference gene primer amplification yielded estimated nucleated cell counts. Sequencing was performed with immunoSEQ multiplex PCR; in TCRdb, only in-frame clones are kept and a portion is missing. V and J calls and clone size are copied from that table; D and trimming were computed from the DNA. The sample carries about 250,000 clones, around 83% recorded once. The rearrangement joins TRBV28 to TRBJ1-2; no definite D call. This clonotype originated in an elderly man with acute or convalescent COVID-19. The material sequenced was peripheral blood. The CDR3 region has the DNA TGTGCCAGCAGTTTTTCCGGGACTAACTATGGCTACACCTTC. Protein: CASSFSGTNYGYTF.